A selection of T cell receptor beta chains follows, all from one sample in a study of memory CD4+ T cells and cytomegalovirus serostatus. Method: immunoSEQ multiplex PCR; TCRdb's copy keeps in-frame clones and lacks some. The sample lists 80,000 to 100,000 clones, about 80% occurring once. The sample taken for sequencing was memory CD4+ T cells from blood. These receptor sequences come from an adult in good health and CMV-seropositive. CDR3s include the opening cysteine and the closing phenylalanine or tryptophan. A D gene is named only where the DNA matches it firmly. Clone size is shown for a subset of rows, as once, few, many or a class of expanded clone.

size | J | D | V | CDR3 | DNA
- | TRBJ2-7 | TRBD2 | TRBV6-5 | CASSYTSGRSYEQYF | TGTGCCAGCAGTTACACTAGCGGGAGGTCCTACGAGCAGTACTTC
- | TRBJ2-7 | - | TRBV7-2 | CASSLQAIGTTYEQYF | TGTGCCAGCAGCTTACAAGCAATCGGGACAACCTACGAGCAGTACTTC
- | TRBJ2-7 | - | TRBV4-2 | CASSQDRAGIYEQYF | TGTGCCAGCAGCCAAGATCGGGCGGGGATATACGAGCAGTACTTC
- | TRBJ1-1 | - | TRBV14 | CASSTQGGGTEAFF | TGTGCCAGCAGCACACAGGGAGGGGGCACTGAAGCTTTCTTT
- | TRBJ2-7 | TRBD2 | TRBV6-6 | CASSAGTSGNYEQYF | TGTGCCAGCAGTGCGGGGACTAGCGGGAACTACGAGCAGTACTTC
- | TRBJ2-4 | TRBD1 | TRBV30 | CAWSLTGGRGAQYF | TGTGCCTGGAGTTTGACAGGGGGCAGGGGGGCTCAGTACTTC
- | TRBJ2-5 | - | TRBV14 | CASSRAGPETQYF | TGTGCCAGCAGCCGGGCAGGGCCAGAGACCCAGTACTTC
- | TRBJ1-4 | - | TRBV7-9 | CASSLDGMSGEKLFF | TGTGCCAGCAGCTTAGACGGGATGTCGGGTGAAAAACTGTTTTTT
- | TRBJ2-3 | - | TRBV6-6 | CASSYNGGRGTDTQYF | TGTGCCAGCAGTTACAATGGCGGCAGGGGCACAGATACGCAGTATTTT
- | TRBJ1-1 | - | TRBV28 | CASSETGGLMNTEAFF | TGTGCCAGCAGTGAGACTGGAGGACTCATGAACACTGAAGCTTTCTTT
once | TRBJ1-4 | TRBD1 | TRBV7-9 | CASSLSGTDRGGKLFF | TGTGCCAGCAGCTTATCGGGAACTGACAGGGGCGGAAAACTGTTTTTT
- | TRBJ1-2 | - | TRBV28 | CASADINYGYTF | TGTGCCAGCGCCGACATTAACTATGGCTACACCTTC
- | TRBJ2-2 | - | TRBV5-1 | CASSLQAGELFF | TGCGCCAGCAGCTTACAGGCCGGGGAGCTGTTTTTT
- | TRBJ2-1 | - | TRBV28 | CASSPGGQYNEQFF | TGTGCCAGCAGCCCTGGGGGGCAATACAATGAGCAGTTCTTC
- | TRBJ2-7 | TRBD2 | TRBV7-2 | CASSPAGGAPSYEQYF | TGTGCCAGCAGCCCGGCGGGAGGGGCCCCCTCCTACGAGCAGTACTTC
- | TRBJ2-1 | - | TRBV28 | CASSPAGQSSGEQFF | TGTGCCAGCAGTCCGGCGGGACAGAGTTCGGGTGAGCAGTTCTTC
- | TRBJ1-2 | - | TRBV14 | CASSQGSGGYTF | TGTGCCAGCAGCCAAGGTTCAGGGGGCTACACCTTC
- | TRBJ2-7 | - | TRBV28 | CASSSGPRVDF | TGTGCCAGCAGCAGTGGTCCTAGGGTGGACTTC
few | TRBJ1-2 | - | TRBV18 | CASSRVGASGGGYTF | TGTGCCAGCTCACGAGTAGGGGCCTCTGGAGGTGGCTACACCTTC
- | TRBJ2-7 | - | TRBV28 | CASTPPLAASYEQYF | TGTGCCAGCACCCCGCCGTTGGCAGCCTCCTACGAGCAGTACTTC
- | TRBJ1-4 | - | TRBV28 | CASRTADNEKLFF | TGTGCCAGCAGGACAGCCGATAATGAAAAACTGTTTTTT
- | TRBJ1-5 | - | TRBV28 | CASRIDRTHQPQHF | TGTGCCAGCAGAATCGACAGGACCCATCAGCCCCAGCATTTT
- | TRBJ2-7 | TRBD1 | TRBV13 | CASSLRTPGQRHYEQYF | TGTGCCAGCAGCTTAAGGACGCCGGGACAGAGGCACTACGAGCAGTACTTC
- | TRBJ2-7 | TRBD1 | TRBV7-9 | CASSQGQGSNEQYF | TGTGCCAGCAGCCAAGGACAGGGGAGCAACGAGCAGTACTTC
- | TRBJ1-4 | - | TRBV11-2 | CASSLTVANEKLFF | TGTGCCAGCAGCCTGACAGTCGCTAATGAAAAACTGTTTTTT
- | TRBJ2-1 | TRBD2 | TRBV10-3 | CAISAASGNEQFF | TGTGCCATCAGTGCGGCTAGCGGTAATGAGCAGTTCTTC
- | TRBJ2-1 | TRBD2 | TRBV19 | CASSSSGSSTEQFF | TGTGCCAGTAGTAGCAGCGGGAGTAGTACTGAGCAGTTCTTC
once | TRBJ2-7 | TRBD2 | TRBV30 | CAWATSGTYEQYF | TGTGCCTGGGCCACTAGCGGCACCTACGAGCAGTACTTC